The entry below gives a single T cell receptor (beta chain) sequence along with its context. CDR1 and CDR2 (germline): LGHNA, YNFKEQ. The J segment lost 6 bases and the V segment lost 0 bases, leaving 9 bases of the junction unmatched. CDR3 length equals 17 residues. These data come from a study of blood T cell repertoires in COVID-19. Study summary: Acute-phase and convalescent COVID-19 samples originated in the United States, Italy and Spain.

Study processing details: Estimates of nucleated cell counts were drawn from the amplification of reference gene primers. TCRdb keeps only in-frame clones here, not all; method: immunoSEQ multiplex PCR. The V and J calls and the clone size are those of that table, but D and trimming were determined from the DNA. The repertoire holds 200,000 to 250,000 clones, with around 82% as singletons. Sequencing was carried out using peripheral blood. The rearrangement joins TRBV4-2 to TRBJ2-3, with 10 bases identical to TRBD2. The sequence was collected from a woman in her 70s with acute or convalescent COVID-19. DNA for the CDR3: TGTGCCAGCAGCCAAGATCAACGGAGCGGGGGGGCGGATACGCAGTATTTT. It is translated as CASSQDQRSGGADTQYF.